These 5 T cell receptor beta chains were all obtained from the same sample, sequenced in a study of blood T cell repertoires in COVID-19. Here immunoSEQ multiplex PCR was the method, and the copy in TCRdb shows in-frame clones only, minus some. Of about 160,000 clones listed, approximately 81% were seen once; the top ten hold around an eighth. The material sequenced was peripheral blood. These receptors were collected from a man between 18 and 35 years old with active or convalescent COVID-19.

CDR3 residues: CASSMGEGGSYEQYF. Here the CDR3 DNA reads TGTGCCAGTAGCATGGGAGAGGGAGGATCCTACGAGCAGTACTTC. The chain couples TRBV19 to TRBJ2-7, with D perhaps TRBD2 (6 bases). Germline V gene lookup returns CDR1 LNHDA and CDR2 SQIVND (reference sequence). The germline V and J ends were trimmed by 6 bases and 1 base, with 16 bases remaining between them. The length of the CDR3 is 15 residues.

The V gene is TRBV6-5, the J gene TRBJ2-2, with D perhaps matching TRBD1 (7 bases). CDR1 is MNHEY and CDR2 is SVGAGI in the germline V gene. With 6 bases removed from V and 6 bases from J, the gap between germline ends came to 14 bases. This CDR3 has 14 residues. The CDR3 is CASRIQGGAGELFF. The CDR3 region has the DNA TGTGCCAGCAGAATTCAGGGGGGCGCCGGGGAGCTGTTTTTT.

This chain uses TRBV6-4 with TRBJ2-5; 7 bases fit TRBD2. Germline V gives CDR1 MRHNA, CDR2 SNTAGT. Trimming cost V 6 bases and J 5 bases; bases outside gene matches: 6. This CDR3 comprises 13 residues. As DNA, the CDR3 is TGTGCCAGCAGCGTTAACGGGGGGGAGACCCAGTACTTC. Its translation: CASSVNGGETQYF.

The chain is built from TRBV29-1 and TRBJ1-2, with 12 nucleotides matching TRBD1. Per the germline V gene, CDR1 is SQVTM and CDR2 is ANQGSEA. The CDR3 is 13 residues long. J gave up 8 bases and V 6 bases, and 7 bases lay outside the gene matches. The CDR3 region is CSVPGTGGYGYTF. The CDR3 DNA is TGCAGCGTCCCAGGGACAGGGGGCTACGGCTACACCTTC.

DNA of the CDR3: TGTGCCAGCAGCTTAGGTGGACGGACAACCCAGTACTTC. This translates into CASSLGGRTTQYF. The V call is TRBV11-2, the J call TRBJ2-5; TRBD1 might be the D (5 bases). The V gene lost 1 base and the J gene lost 8 bases, with 11 bases spanning the gap. The length of the CDR3 is 13 residues. CDR1 is SGHAT, CDR2 FQNNGV, per germline.